What follows are 7 T cell receptor beta chains derived from one specimen sequenced in a study of PD-1 blockade in classical Hodgkin lymphoma. Time point here: cycle 4 day 1 (C4D1), after more than five weeks of nivolumab. Each patient's relapse followed autologous stem cell transplantation, and brentuximab vedotin exposure varied. Repertoires were generated with immunoSEQ multiplex PCR, while TCRdb's copy carries only in-frame clones and drops some. The data contain around 25,000 clones, roughly 76% of them seen just once; the ten biggest clones take up roughly 30%. This specimen was peripheral blood mononuclear cells (PBMCs), taken before the fourth cycle of nivolumab. These receptor sequences come from a human donor with classical Hodgkin lymphoma.

This clone was seen a few times. The chain carries TRBV28 and TRBJ2-2, with D possibly being TRBD1 or TRBD2 (5 bases each). The CDR3 consists of 12 residues. V lost 6 bases and J lost 6, with 8 bases in between. CDR1 and CDR2 from the germline V gene are MDHEN and SYDVKM. The CDR3 sequence is CASRGDPGELFF. As DNA, the CDR3 is TGTGCCAGCAGGGGGGACCCCGGGGAGCTGTTTTTT.

The chain carries TRBV2 and TRBJ1-6; D call uncertain. This CDR3 spans 13 amino acids. Per germline, CDR1 SNHLY and CDR2 FYNNEI. Trimming shortened V by 5 bases and J by 8 bases, and 10 bases separated the two germline ends. The CDR3 loop reads CASSMGWDSPLHF. Here the CDR3 DNA reads TGTGCCAGCAGTATGGGATGGGATTCACCCCTCCACTTT.

CDR3 DNA: TGCGCCAGCAGCTCTAGCGGGGGGGAATACGAGCAGTACTTC. Encoded protein: CASSSSGGEYEQYF. This chain links TRBV5-1 with TRBJ2-7; 12 bases agree with TRBD2. This CDR3 has 14 amino acids. Germline V lookup: CDR1 SGHRS, CDR2 YFSETQ. J was trimmed by 4 bases and V by 3 bases; bases with no gene match: 2.

The chain is built from TRBV27 and TRBJ2-3; the D gene is possibly TRBD2 (5 bases). The CDR3 runs to 13 residues. Trimming shortened V by 9 bases and J by 0 bases, and 10 bases separated the two germline ends. CDR1 and CDR2 (germline): MNHEY, SMNVEV (reference sequence). The CDR3 DNA follows: TGTGCCAGTTTACTAGGGAGCACAGATACGCAGTATTTT. This sequence encodes CASLLGSTDTQYF.

V gene TRBV5-1 combines with J gene TRBJ1-6; 10 bases agree with TRBD1. The CDR3 sequence is 16 residues long. Germline lookup yields CDR1 SGHRS and CDR2 YFSETQ. V was clipped by 5 bases and J by 7 bases; unmatched bases: 9. The CDR3 protein is CASRNSPGQGNSPLHF. Written as DNA, the CDR3 is TGCGCCAGCAGAAATTCCCCGGGACAGGGGAATTCACCCCTCCACTTT.

The chain recombines TRBV2 with TRBJ2-3; possibly TRBD1 or TRBD2 for D (5 bases each). CDR1 SNHLY and CDR2 FYNNEI come from the germline V gene. V gave up 6 bases and J gave up 2 bases, with 12 bases separating them. The CDR3 is 14 amino acids. For the CDR3, the DNA is TGTGCCAGCAGGGGGACGTTTTACACAGATACGCAGTATTTT. This codes for CASRGTFYTDTQYF.

The gene calls are TRBV7-2 and TRBJ2-4; 9 nucleotides align to TRBD1. The CDR3 sequence is 13 residues long. Germline V lookup: CDR1 SGHTA, CDR2 FQGNSA. Trimming at V came to 5 bases and at J to 8 bases, leaving 4 bases not matched to a gene. The chain's CDR3 is CASSPRDRDIQYF. CDR3 DNA: TGTGCCAGCAGCCCAAGGGACAGGGACATTCAGTACTTC.